The rows below give T cell receptor beta chains drawn from one sample of a study of T cell responses to AZD1222 COVID-19 vaccine. Libraries were prepared by immunoSEQ multiplex PCR; TCRdb keeps only in-frame clonotypes and omits some of them. The table includes roughly 92,000 clones, around 90% detected once. Source: peripheral blood, taken on day 0 of AZD1222 vaccination. The receptors shown here come from an adult in good health. The CDR3 runs from the conserved cysteine through the conserved F or W. Each record gives: V gene, D gene, J gene, clone size, CDR3 DNA, CDR3 protein. The D gene is left open where the match is weak. Clone size is shown for a subset of rows, as once, few, many or a class of expanded clone.

TRBV4-1,TRBD2,TRBJ2-5,few,TGCGCCAGCAGCCAAGTATACGGGACTAGCGGGGGGGAAGAGACCCAGTACTTC,CASSQVYGTSGGEETQYF
TRBV19,TRBD1,TRBJ1-5,NA,TGTGCCAGTAGTGGGGACAGGACACAGCCCCAGCATTTT,CASSGDRTQPQHF
TRBV30,TRBD2,TRBJ2-7,NA,TGTGCCTGGAGTCTTAGCGGGGGAGCCCCCTACGAGCAGTACTTC,CAWSLSGGAPYEQYF
TRBV9,NA,TRBJ2-3,NA,TGTGCCAGCAGCTGGGGGGGCACAGATACGCAGTATTTT,CASSWGGTDTQYF
TRBV4-1,NA,TRBJ2-1,NA,TGCGCCAGCAGCCAACGAGGATTGGAGTTCTTC,CASSQRGLEFF
TRBV19,TRBD1,TRBJ2-2,NA,TGTGCCAGTACCTCAGGGACAGGGGGCTTAGGCACCGGGGAGCTGTTTTTT,CASTSGTGGLGTGELFF
TRBV19,TRBD1,TRBJ2-1,NA,TGTGCCAGTAGTATAGGAAATTCCAGGGGGCTAGCTTTACGTAATGAGCAGTTCTTC,CASSIGNSRGLALRNEQFF
TRBV6-2/TRBV6-3,TRBD1,TRBJ2-7,NA,TGTGCCAGCAGTTCCCCCGGACAGGGGGTCTCCTACGAGCAGTACTTC,CASSSPGQGVSYEQYF
TRBV7-3,NA,TRBJ2-7,NA,TGTGCCAGCAGCTTAAGCGCAGGACCCTACGAGCAGTACTTC,CASSLSAGPYEQYF
TRBV5-4,TRBD2,TRBJ2-5,NA,TGTGCCAGCAGCTTGTCTAGCGGGGCCCTCTATCGTGGGACCCAGTACTTC,CASSLSSGALYRGTQYF
TRBV7-2,NA,TRBJ2-7,NA,TGTGCCAGCAGCTACCCCGGGACTGGATCCTACGAGCAGTACTTC,CASSYPGTGSYEQYF
TRBV5-1,NA,TRBJ2-1,NA,TGCGCCAGCAGCCCACAGGGAGATAATGAGCAGTTCTTC,CASSPQGDNEQFF
TRBV18,NA,TRBJ2-3,NA,TGTGCCAGCTCACCCGGACTACAAACCCACACAGATACGCAGTATTTT,CASSPGLQTHTDTQYF
TRBV15,TRBD1,TRBJ1-6,NA,TGTGCCACCAGCAGAGTCGACAGGGCTAATTCACCCCTCCACTTT,CATSRVDRANSPLHF
TRBV19,NA,TRBJ1-5,NA,TGTGCCAGTAGTCCGAGGACTTCCGACCAGCCCCAGCATTTT,CASSPRTSDQPQHF
TRBV9,NA,TRBJ2-1,NA,TGTGCCAGCAGCTTCGGGACTGTTAATGAGCAGTTCTTC,CASSFGTVNEQFF
TRBV6-5,NA,TRBJ2-7,NA,TGTGCCAGCAGTCCTGGCGGGGCCCAAATCTACGAGCAGTACTTC,CASSPGGAQIYEQYF
TRBV19,TRBD2,TRBJ2-2,NA,TGTGCCAGTAGTTTGCCTCGCGGGGGGGTACGGGCCGGGGAGCTGTTTTTT,CASSLPRGGVRAGELFF
TRBV7-2,TRBD2,TRBJ2-1,NA,TGTGCCAGCAGGCCGGGGACTAGCGGGGGGACCTACAATGAGCAGTTCTTC,CASRPGTSGGTYNEQFF
TRBV7-2,NA,TRBJ2-7,NA,TGTGCCAGCAGCCAGAGACTCTTTGACTCCTACGAGCAGTACTTC,CASSQRLFDSYEQYF
TRBV4-2,TRBD1,TRBJ1-5,NA,TGTGCCAGCAGCCAAGGGGACAGTAGAGATCAGCCCCAGCATTTT,CASSQGDSRDQPQHF
TRBV5-6,NA,TRBJ1-5,NA,TGTGCCAGCAGCGCCGGGACGCAAAACTACCAGCATTTT,CASSAGTQNYQHF
TRBV19,TRBD1,TRBJ2-1,NA,TGTGCCAGTAGTATCCGACAACAGGGGGCTGGTGAGCAGTTCTTC,CASSIRQQGAGEQFF
TRBV6-1,NA,TRBJ1-4,NA,TGTGCCAGCAGTGAAGCGGGGGCAGAAAAACTGTTTTTT,CASSEAGAEKLFF
TRBV27,NA,TRBJ1-4,NA,TGTGCCAGCAGTAACCGGGCCGGGAATGAAAAACTGTTTTTT,CASSNRAGNEKLFF
TRBV30,TRBD1,TRBJ1-2,NA,TGTGCCTGGATACCGGGACAGGCGGCTCGCTATGGCTACACCTTC,CAWIPGQAARYGYTF
TRBV6-1,TRBD2,TRBJ2-1,NA,TGTGCCAGCAGTGAAATGGGGGGGGAAAACAATGAGCAGTTCTTC,CASSEMGGENNEQFF
TRBV10-3,NA,TRBJ2-7,NA,TGTGCCATCAGTGAGGGGACCCAGACCTACGAGCAGTACTTC,CAISEGTQTYEQYF
TRBV5-1,TRBD1,TRBJ1-1,NA,TGCGCCAGCAGCTGGGGGACAGATTTGAACACTGAAGCTTTCTTT,CASSWGTDLNTEAFF
TRBV6-5,NA,TRBJ2-3,NA,TGTGCCAGCAGTTACGAGAGCCTTGCACCAGGAGGATTGCATTTT,CASSYESLAPGGLHF
TRBV6-5,NA,TRBJ2-7,NA,TGTGCCAGCAGTTACTTTCAGAGCTCCTACGAGCAGTACTTC,CASSYFQSSYEQYF
TRBV7-2,NA,TRBJ2-1,NA,TGTGCCAGCAGCCTGCATAACAATGAGCAGTTCTTC,CASSLHNNEQFF
TRBV2,NA,TRBJ2-3,once,TGTGCCAGCAGCCACACAGATACGCAGTATTTT,CASSHTDTQYF
TRBV7-2,NA,TRBJ1-2,NA,TGTGCCAGCAGCTTAAGCAGGGATAACTATGGCTACACCTTC,CASSLSRDNYGYTF
TRBV11-3,NA,TRBJ1-2,NA,TGTGCCAGCAGCTTAGAGGCAGGGGATGGCTACACCTTC,CASSLEAGDGYTF
TRBV18,TRBD1,TRBJ2-1,NA,TGTGCCAGCTCACCGATACCGGGACAGGGATACAATGAGCAGTTCTTC,CASSPIPGQGYNEQFF
TRBV6-4,NA,TRBJ1-2,NA,TGTGCCAGCAGTGAGGGGTCAGGGCTGGGCTATGGCTACACCTTC,CASSEGSGLGYGYTF
TRBV10-3,TRBD1,TRBJ2-1,NA,TGTGCCATCAGTCGGGACAGGGGATACAATGAGCAGTTCTTC,CAISRDRGYNEQFF
TRBV24-1,NA,TRBJ1-2,NA,TGTGCCACCAGTGATTTTGGGGGGTTAGATGGCTACACCTTC,CATSDFGGLDGYTF
TRBV7-3,TRBD2,TRBJ2-7,NA,TGTGCCAGCAGCTTAGGTAGCGGGGGCACCTACGAGCAGTACTTC,CASSLGSGGTYEQYF
TRBV15,NA,TRBJ1-4,once,TGTGCCACCAGCAGAGATCCAGGACTAAGTGAAAAACTGTTTTTT,CATSRDPGLSEKLFF
TRBV2,TRBD1,TRBJ2-1,NA,TGTGCCAGCAGCGCGGGACAGGGAGGCAATGAGCAGTTCTTC,CASSAGQGGNEQFF
TRBV12-3/TRBV12-4,NA,TRBJ2-7,NA,TGTGCCAGGACAGGAAACGAATCCTACGAGCAGTACTTC,CARTGNESYEQYF
TRBV12-3/TRBV12-4,TRBD1,TRBJ2-7,NA,TGTGCCAGCAGCCGACAGGGGGTCCACGAGCAGTACTTC,CASSRQGVHEQYF
TRBV7-2,TRBD2,TRBJ2-1,NA,TGTGCCAGCAGCCTACGACTAGCGGGGGGTGCCTACAATGAGCAGTTCTTC,CASSLRLAGGAYNEQFF
TRBV4-3,NA,TRBJ1-1,once,TGCGCCAGCAGCCAAGATTGGGGGGGAATGAACACTGAAGCTTTCTTT,CASSQDWGGMNTEAFF
TRBV24-1,TRBD1,TRBJ1-1,few,TGTGCCACCAGGGGACAGGGAGGACTCGCTGAAGCTTTCTTT,CATRGQGGLAEAFF
TRBV2,TRBD1,TRBJ1-5,NA,TGTGCCAGCAGCGCAGGGGGGGATCAGCCCCAGCATTTT,CASSAGGDQPQHF
TRBV7-2,NA,TRBJ2-3,NA,TGTGCCAGCAGCTTCTACACAGATACGCAGTATTTT,CASSFYTDTQYF
TRBV5-1,TRBD2,TRBJ2-1,NA,TGCGCCAGCAGCTTAGTTCCTTCGCAGCGGGGGACATACAATGAGCAGTTCTTC,CASSLVPSQRGTYNEQFF
TRBV18,NA,TRBJ2-7,NA,TGTGCCAGCTCACCACCAAGCCAGGGTTCCTACGAGCAGTACTTC,CASSPPSQGSYEQYF
TRBV30,NA,TRBJ1-2,NA,TGTGCCTGGAGCTCGGGGGCCGTTGGCTACACCTTC,CAWSSGAVGYTF
TRBV7-3,NA,TRBJ2-7,NA,TGTGCCAGCAGCTGGCGAACCTACGAGCAGTACTTC,CASSWRTYEQYF
TRBV4-3,NA,TRBJ2-1,NA,TGCGCCAGCAGCCAAGAATTGGCGTATGAGCAGTTCTTC,CASSQELAYEQFF
TRBV4-1,NA,TRBJ1-3,NA,TGCGCCAGCAGCCAACAACAGGGAGTAAATGGAAACACCATATATTTT,CASSQQQGVNGNTIYF
TRBV3-1/TRBV3-2,TRBD1,TRBJ1-2,NA,TGTGCCAGCAGCCAAGATAGGTGGCAGGGGGTCCACTATGGCTACACCTTC,CASSQDRWQGVHYGYTF
TRBV28,TRBD2,TRBJ2-5,NA,TGTGCCAGCAGTTCCCCTTCTTCTAGCGGGGGGGGGACCCAGTACTTC,CASSSPSSSGGGTQYF
TRBV7-3,NA,TRBJ1-2,once,TGTGCCAGCAGCTTGGGGCCAGGGGATTATGGCTACACCTTC,CASSLGPGDYGYTF
TRBV5-1,TRBD2,TRBJ2-3,NA,TGCGCCAGCAACACCGGGACTAGCCGCACAGATACGCAGTATTTT,CASNTGTSRTDTQYF